Sequencing of this TCR beta chain was carried out in a study of regulatory T cells in long-lasting Graves disease. This clonotype was seen ten or more times. CDR3 length: 14 amino acids. The germline gives CDR1 MDHEN, CDR2 SYDVKM. V was pared by 3 bases and J by 3 bases, with 3 bases of the junction left unmatched. The sample's time point: newly diagnosed GD, antithyroid drugs for less than 3 months. RNA from PBMCs was the source of the TCR library. Arm-PCR of CDR3 regions and iRepertoire HTBI primers were the basis on which TCR beta libraries were built. TCRdb re-derived calls from the multiplex PCR reads in MiXCR, one entry per CDR3 protein. Of a few hundred thousand distinct CDR3 sequences in the sample, 15% were seen once. These data also formed part of another study, on T cells in Graves' hyperthyroidism and ophthalmopathy.

Material: peripheral blood mononuclear cells (PBMCs), obtained at new diagnosis, from a patient treated with antithyroid drugs. The chain has TRBV28 and TRBJ2-5; TRBD2 matches at 8 bases. The TCR sequence derives from a woman between 40 and 55 years old with Graves disease. Here the CDR3 reads CASSFAAGEETQYF. The CDR3, as DNA: TGTGCCAGCAGTTTTGCAGCGGGAGAAGAGACCCAGTACTTC.